Presented here are 8 T cell receptor beta chains from one specimen sequenced in a study of radiation and T cells in renal cell carcinoma. Time point defined: blood 4 weeks post-SBRT, at nephrectomy. Treatment meaning: 15 Gy SBRT to primary tumor, nephrectomy 4 weeks later. Sequencing used immunoSEQ multiplex PCR; TCRdb keeps in-frame clones, though not all of them. The sample has over 85,000 clones; around 85% are singletons. The starting material was blood, obtained from a patient whose treatment included radiotherapy and nephrectomy. These receptors came from a man between 50 and 59 years old with renal cell carcinoma.

V and J are TRBV6-1 and TRBJ2-1; D perhaps matches TRBD2 (5 bases). CDR1 and CDR2 from the germline V gene are MNHNS and SASEGT. Trimming stripped 1 base from V and 10 bases from J, with 14 bases between. The CDR3 spans 14 residues. For the CDR3, the DNA is TGTGCCAGCAGTGAAGTCCCTTCAGAGGGCGAGCAGTTCTTC. This encodes CASSEVPSEGEQFF.

The chain couples TRBV5-1 to TRBJ2-3; 8 bases line up with TRBD1. Germline trimming cut 0 bases from V and 2 bases from J; bases unmatched to any gene: 5. The CDR3 totals 16 residues. Per germline, CDR1 SGHRS and CDR2 YFSETQ. DNA for the CDR3: TGCGCCAGCAGCTTGGGACAGGGGCCGCACACAGATACGCAGTATTTT. Protein sequence: CASSLGQGPHTDTQYF. Full variable domain (remainder filled in from reference TRBV5-1 and TRBJ2-3): KAGVTQTPRYLIKTRGQQVTLSCSPISGHRSVSWYQQTPGQGLQFLFEYFSETQRNKGNFPGRFSGRQFSNSRSEMNVSTLELGDSALYLCASSLGQGPHTDTQYFGPGTRLTVL.

The chain has TRBV25-1 and TRBJ1-1; the match to TRBD1 covers 7 bases. In germline, CDR1 is MGHDK, CDR2 SYGVNS. CDR3 length: 15 residues. V lost 1 base, J lost 5 bases, and 7 bases stayed unmatched. This CDR3 reads CASSEFKQGLTEAFF. CDR3 DNA: TGTGCCAGCAGTGAATTTAAACAGGGGTTGACTGAAGCTTTCTTT.

The gene calls are TRBV5-8 and TRBJ2-3; D gene ambiguous. The germline V gene encodes CDR1 SGHTS and CDR2 YDEGEE. The CDR3 covers 18 residues. Trimming took 0 bases from V and 0 from J, leaving 17 bases between them. CDR3 sequence (DNA): TGTGCCAGCAGCTTGGATCCCATGCCCACTAAGAGCACAGATACGCAGTATTTT. Encoded protein: CASSLDPMPTKSTDTQYF.

The V and J genes are TRBV18 and TRBJ2-5; D call uncertain. Germline V CDR1 and CDR2: KGHSH, LQKENI. The CDR3 sequence is 14 residues long. V was trimmed by 0 bases and J by 4 bases, leaving 9 bases between them. CDR3 in amino acids: CASSPPASLETQYF. The CDR3 nucleotides are TGTGCCAGCTCACCACCGGCCAGTTTAGAGACCCAGTACTTC. The variable domain in full, completed from reference TRBV18 and TRBJ2-5, reads NAGVMQNPRHLVRRRGQEARLRCSPMKGHSHVYWYRQLPEEGLKFMVYLQKENIIDESGMPKERFSAEFPKEGPSILRIQQVVRGDSAAYFCASSPPASLETQYFGPGTRLLVL.

The chain couples TRBV28 to TRBJ1-3; D is possibly TRBD1 (6 bases). CDR1 and CDR2 from the germline V gene are MDHEN and SYDVKM. This CDR3 spans 14 amino acids. Trimming pared 3 bases from V and 1 base from J, leaving 7 bases between. The CDR3 spells CASSLDSSGNTIYF. The CDR3 DNA is TGTGCCAGCAGTTTGGACAGTTCTGGAAACACCATATATTTT.

This chain links TRBV7-3 with TRBJ2-5; 8 bases map to TRBD1. The germline gives CDR1 SGHTA, CDR2 FQGTGA. Losses at the gene ends were 2 bases for V and 1 base for J; bases not matched to a gene: 12. The CDR3 runs to 18 residues. CDR3 sequence reads: CASSLGQGAGLIQETQYF. Written as DNA, the CDR3 is TGTGCCAGCAGCTTAGGGCAGGGGGCTGGCTTAATCCAAGAGACCCAGTACTTC.

V and J are TRBV14 and TRBJ2-1; D is unresolved. The V end lost 1 base, the J end lost 0 bases, and 10 bases lay between the germline ends. Germline V gives CDR1 SGHDN, CDR2 FVKESK. The CDR3 has 16 residues. The CDR3 spells CASSQGRQSSYNEQFF. CDR3 nucleotides: TGTGCCAGCAGCCAAGGCAGGCAAAGCTCCTACAATGAGCAGTTCTTC.